These T cell receptor beta chains were read from a single sample in a study of cytomegalovirus exposure and HLA in healthy donors. Assay used: immunoSEQ multiplex PCR; TCRdb lists only in-frame clones, some missing. The data contain roughly 140,000 clones, 84% of them seen just once; the ten biggest clones take up roughly 2.7%. The sequencing sample was made of PBMCs. The receptors were gathered from a boy aged 2 to 10 in good health and CMV-seronegative. CDR3s include the opening cysteine and the closing phenylalanine or tryptophan. Fields, in order: J gene, D gene, clone size, V gene, CDR3 DNA, CDR3 protein. D genes are given only for firm matches. Rows give clone size only sometimes, using once, few, many, or a class for an expanded clone.

TRBJ2-7,TRBD1,.,TRBV25-1,TGTGCCAGCGCAGGTTTGATTGGACAGGGGGCTGCCGAGCAGTACTTC,CASAGLIGQGAAEQYF
TRBJ2-7,TRBD2,.,TRBV4-2,TGTGCCAGCAGCCAAGTAGCGGGGGCCTCCTACGAGCAGTACTTC,CASSQVAGASYEQYF
TRBJ2-1,.,.,TRBV29-1,TGCAGCGTTGAACTAACGGTCGGTGAGCAGTTCTTC,CSVELTVGEQFF
TRBJ1-1,.,few,TRBV6-6,TGTGCCAGCAGTTACCAGGCAGAAGAAGCTTTCTTT,CASSYQAEEAFF
TRBJ1-1,.,.,TRBV6-1,TGTGCCAGCATAAACCTGGAGGCAGGCGACACTGAAGCTTTCTTT,CASINLEAGDTEAFF
TRBJ1-1,TRBD1,.,TRBV9,TGTGCCAGCAGCCTGCGGGACAGGAACACTGAAGCTTTCTTT,CASSLRDRNTEAFF
TRBJ2-5,TRBD1,.,TRBV10-3,TGTGCCATCAGAGGACAGGGCGGCCAAGAGACCCAGTACTTC,CAIRGQGGQETQYF
TRBJ1-3,.,once,TRBV5-1,TGCGCCAGCAGCTTGGGAGCAGGGCTCACTGGAAACACCATATATTTT,CASSLGAGLTGNTIYF
TRBJ1-5,TRBD1,.,TRBV28,TGTGCCAGCAGGCGGACAGGGGGCCCCCATCAGCCCCAGCATTTT,CASRRTGGPHQPQHF
TRBJ1-2,.,once,TRBV7-2,TGTGCCAGCAGCTTAAAGACGGATGGGAGGGCGTACACCTTC,CASSLKTDGRAYTF
TRBJ2-7,TRBD2,.,TRBV11-2,TGTGCCAGCAGGCCCATGAGCGGGAGGGCCCCCGAGCAGTACTTC,CASRPMSGRAPEQYF
TRBJ2-5,TRBD1,.,TRBV12-5,TGTGCTAGTGGTTCCGACAGGGGCCTTTTCCAAGAGACCCAGTACTTC,CASGSDRGLFQETQYF
TRBJ2-1,.,.,TRBV11-2,TGTGCCAGCAGCTTAGAGGAACTAGTGAGCTCCTACAATGAGCAGTTCTTC,CASSLEELVSSYNEQFF
TRBJ2-5,TRBD1,.,TRBV10-3,TGTGCCATCAGTATGACAGGGGAAGAGACCCAGTACTTC,CAISMTGEETQYF
TRBJ2-6,.,.,TRBV7-2,TGTGCCAGCAGCTTAGCAGCTATTATTTCCTCTGGGGCCAACGTCCTGACTTTC,CASSLAAIISSGANVLTF
TRBJ2-5,TRBD2,.,TRBV6-4,TGTGCCAGCAGCCTTACTAGCGGGGGGCAAGAGACCCAGTACTTC,CASSLTSGGQETQYF
TRBJ1-3,TRBD1,once,TRBV4-2,TGTGCCAGCAGCCAGCCTCCGGGACAGGGCGTTCCTGGAAACACCATATATTTT,CASSQPPGQGVPGNTIYF
TRBJ1-1,.,few,TRBV6-5,TGTGCCAGCAGTTACTCTCCCGCGGGGGGAAGCTCTGAAGCTTTCTTT,CASSYSPAGGSSEAFF
TRBJ2-7,TRBD1,once,TRBV13,TGTGCCAGCAGGTACTTCGGGGACAGTGCTGAGGGGCAGTACTTC,CASRYFGDSAEGQYF
TRBJ2-3,.,.,TRBV28,TGTGCCAGCAGTAAGGGGGTCTCTGGAACAGATACGCAGTATTTT,CASSKGVSGTDTQYF
TRBJ1-1,.,.,TRBV19,TGTGCCAGTAGTATAGCGGGGGGGAACACTGAAGCTTTCTTT,CASSIAGGNTEAFF
TRBJ2-5,.,.,TRBV12-5,TGTGCTAGTGGTCCCCCCTGGGGGGTGAGGGAGACCCAGTACTTC,CASGPPWGVRETQYF
TRBJ2-1,TRBD2,.,TRBV11-1,TGTGCCAGCAGCCCAGTAGGATCGGGACTAGCGGGATTTGATGAGCAGTTCTTC,CASSPVGSGLAGFDEQFF
TRBJ2-3,TRBD2,.,TRBV18,TGTGCCAGCTCACCAGCCACCCAGCGGGGGGGCCTACGGACAGATACGCAGTATTTT,CASSPATQRGGLRTDTQYF
TRBJ2-2,.,.,TRBV6-5,TGTGCCAGCAGTTACTCGAGAGTCGGGGAGCTGTTTTTT,CASSYSRVGELFF
TRBJ2-7,.,.,TRBV7-9,TGTGCCAGCAGCAGGGGGGGGGTCTCCTACGAGCAGTACTTC,CASSRGGVSYEQYF
TRBJ1-1,.,.,TRBV19,TGTGCCAGTAGTGCACGGACAGTCCCCACTGAAGCTTTCTTT,CASSARTVPTEAFF
TRBJ1-1,.,.,TRBV27,TGTGCCAGCACCCCCCCGGGAGCATGTGAAGCTTTCTTT,CASTPPGACEAFF
TRBJ2-3,.,.,TRBV4-2,TGTGCCAGCAGCCAAGATGCGGTGCTAGCTGGGCAAGTGAACACAGATACGCAGTATTTT,CASSQDAVLAGQVNTDTQYF
TRBJ2-3,.,.,TRBV14,TGTGCCAGCCGTAGGAGAGACACAGATACGCAGTATTTT,CASRRRDTDTQYF
TRBJ1-1,.,.,TRBV7-6,TGTGCCAGCAGCTTAGGACAGAGAAACACTGAAGCTTTCTTT,CASSLGQRNTEAFF
TRBJ1-2,TRBD1,.,TRBV25-1,TGTGCCAGCAGCGGACAGGGGGAATATAACTATGGCTACACCTTC,CASSGQGEYNYGYTF
TRBJ1-2,.,.,TRBV7-9,TGTGCCAGCAGCCAACTAACCCACGCCACCTTC,CASSQLTHATF
TRBJ1-1,.,few,TRBV6-1,TGTGCCACTCGGTCAGCTTTCTTT,CATRSAFF
TRBJ2-1,.,.,TRBV5-4,TGTGCCAGCAGCTTGACCGCTAGCTCCTACAATGAGCAGTTCTTC,CASSLTASSYNEQFF
TRBJ2-1,TRBD2,.,TRBV7-3,TGTGCCAGCAGCTTATATGGGGGGGGCTACAATGAGCAGTTCTTC,CASSLYGGGYNEQFF
TRBJ2-1,.,.,TRBV10-3,TGTGCCGTCCTACTCGCGGGGTCGAAGAACAATGAGCAGTTCTTC,CAVLLAGSKNNEQFF
TRBJ2-7,.,.,TRBV11-3,TGTGCCAGCAGCTTAGATCGGACAGTCGAGCAGTACTTC,CASSLDRTVEQYF
TRBJ1-4,TRBD1,.,TRBV19,TGTGCCAGTAGTATAGGGCCGACAGGGCCCCAAAGGCCGTTTTTT,CASSIGPTGPQRPFF
TRBJ2-2,.,.,TRBV19,TGTGCCAGTAGTCCAGGAACGAACACCGGGGAGCTGTTTTTT,CASSPGTNTGELFF
TRBJ2-7,TRBD2,.,TRBV5-4,TGTGCCAGCAGCTTGGCCTTTGCGGGAGAGGGCGAGCAGTACTTC,CASSLAFAGEGEQYF
TRBJ1-5,.,.,TRBV18,TGTGCCAGCTCACCGACACAGGGCATAAATCAGCCCCAGCATTTT,CASSPTQGINQPQHF
TRBJ1-2,TRBD1,.,TRBV29-1,TGCAGCGTTGATCCCGCCGGGACAGGGTCATATGGCTACACCTTC,CSVDPAGTGSYGYTF
TRBJ1-1,TRBD1,.,TRBV11-3,TGTGCCAGCAGCTTTTCCGGGACAGGGGGGTACACTGAAGCTTTCTTT,CASSFSGTGGYTEAFF
TRBJ2-3,.,.,TRBV7-6,TGTGCCAGCAGCTTAGTTGGGCCCCCACATGGTACGCAGTATTTT,CASSLVGPPHGTQYF
TRBJ1-4,.,.,TRBV7-8,TGTGCCAGCAGCTTAGGAGGCAGGGGATACGAAAAACTGTTTTTT,CASSLGGRGYEKLFF
TRBJ2-7,TRBD2,.,TRBV12-5,TGTGCTAGTGGTTTGGTCGACCAAACTAGCGTCCCCGACGAGCAGTACTTC,CASGLVDQTSVPDEQYF